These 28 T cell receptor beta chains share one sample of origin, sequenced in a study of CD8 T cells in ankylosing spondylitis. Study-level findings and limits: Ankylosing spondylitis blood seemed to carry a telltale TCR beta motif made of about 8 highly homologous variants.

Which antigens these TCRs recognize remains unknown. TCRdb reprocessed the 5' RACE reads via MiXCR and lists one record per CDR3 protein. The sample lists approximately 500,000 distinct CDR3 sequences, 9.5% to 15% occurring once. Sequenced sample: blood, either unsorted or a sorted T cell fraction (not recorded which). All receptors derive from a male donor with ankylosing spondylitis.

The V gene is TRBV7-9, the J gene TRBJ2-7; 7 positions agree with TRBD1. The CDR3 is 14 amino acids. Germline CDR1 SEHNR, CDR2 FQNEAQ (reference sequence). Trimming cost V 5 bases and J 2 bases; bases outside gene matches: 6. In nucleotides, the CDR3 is TGTGCCAGCAGCCTACCGGGACAGCCCTACGAGCAGTACGTC. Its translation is CASSLPGQPYEQYV.

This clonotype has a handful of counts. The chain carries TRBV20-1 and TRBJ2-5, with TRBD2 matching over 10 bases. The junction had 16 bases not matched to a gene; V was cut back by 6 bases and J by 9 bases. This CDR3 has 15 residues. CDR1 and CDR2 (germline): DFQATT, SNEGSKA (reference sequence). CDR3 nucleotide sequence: TGCAGTGCCAGGACTAGCGGAAATCTCATCGGGGCCCAGTACTTC. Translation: CSARTSGNLIGAQYF.

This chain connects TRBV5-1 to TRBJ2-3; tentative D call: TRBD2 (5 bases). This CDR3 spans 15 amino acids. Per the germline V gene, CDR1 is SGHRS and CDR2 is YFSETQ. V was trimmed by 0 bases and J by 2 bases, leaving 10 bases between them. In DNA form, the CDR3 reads TGCGCCAGCAGCTTGGAAGCGGATCTCACAGATACGCAGTATTTT. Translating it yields CASSLEADLTDTQYF.

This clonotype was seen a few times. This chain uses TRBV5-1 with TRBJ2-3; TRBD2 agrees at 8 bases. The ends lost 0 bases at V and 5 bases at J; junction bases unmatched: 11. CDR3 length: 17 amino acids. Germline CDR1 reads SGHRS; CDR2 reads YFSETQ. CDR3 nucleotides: TGCGCCAGCAGCTTGGATCGAGCGGGAGTGCCGGGAGATACGCAGTATTTT. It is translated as CASSLDRAGVPGDTQYF.

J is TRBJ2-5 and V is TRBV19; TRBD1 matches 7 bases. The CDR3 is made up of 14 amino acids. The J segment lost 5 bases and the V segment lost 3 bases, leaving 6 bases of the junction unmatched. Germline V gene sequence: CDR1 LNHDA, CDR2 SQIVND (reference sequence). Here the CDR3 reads CASSMTGIFETQYF. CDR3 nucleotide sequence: TGTGCCAGTAGTATGACAGGGATCTTTGAGACCCAGTACTTC. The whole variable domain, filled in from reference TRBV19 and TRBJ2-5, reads DGGITQSPKYLFRKEGQNVTLSCEQNLNHDAMYWYRQDPGQGLRLIYYSQIVNDFQKGDIAEGYSVSREKKESFPLTVTSAQKNPTAFYLCASSMTGIFETQYFGPGTRLLVL.

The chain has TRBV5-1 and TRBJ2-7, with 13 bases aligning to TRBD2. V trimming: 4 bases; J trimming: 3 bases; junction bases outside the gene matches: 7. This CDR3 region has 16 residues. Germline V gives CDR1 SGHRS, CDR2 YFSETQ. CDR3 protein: CASSTGTSGIGYEQYF. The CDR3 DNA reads TGCGCCAGCAGCACGGGGACTAGCGGGATAGGCTACGAGCAGTACTTC. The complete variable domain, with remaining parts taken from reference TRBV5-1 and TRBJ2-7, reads KAGVTQTPRYLIKTRGQQVTLSCSPISGHRSVSWYQQTPGQGLQFLFEYFSETQRNKGNFPGRFSGRQFSNSRSEMNVSTLELGDSALYLCASSTGTSGIGYEQYFGPGTRLTVT.

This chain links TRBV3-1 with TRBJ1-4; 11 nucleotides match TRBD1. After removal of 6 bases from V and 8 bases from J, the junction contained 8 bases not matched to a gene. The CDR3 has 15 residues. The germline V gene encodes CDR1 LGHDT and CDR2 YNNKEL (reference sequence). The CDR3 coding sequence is TGTGCCAGCAGTCGAACGGGGACAGGGGGAGAAAAACTGTTTTTT. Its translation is CASSRTGTGGEKLFF.

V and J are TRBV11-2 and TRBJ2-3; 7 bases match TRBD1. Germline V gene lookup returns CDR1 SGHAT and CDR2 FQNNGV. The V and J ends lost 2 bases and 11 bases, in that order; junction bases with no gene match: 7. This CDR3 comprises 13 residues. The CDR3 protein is CASSLPGTVLQYF. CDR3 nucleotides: TGTGCCAGCAGCTTACCCGGGACAGTTTTGCAGTATTTT.

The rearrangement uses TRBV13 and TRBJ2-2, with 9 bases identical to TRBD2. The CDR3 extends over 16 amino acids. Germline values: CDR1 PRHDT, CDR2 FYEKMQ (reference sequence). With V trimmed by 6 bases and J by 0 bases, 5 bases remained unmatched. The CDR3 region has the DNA TGTGCCAGCAGTTACCTAGCGGGAACGAACACCGGGGAGCTGTTTTTT. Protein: CASSYLAGTNTGELFF. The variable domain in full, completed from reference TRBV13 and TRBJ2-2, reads AAGVIQSPRHLIKEKRETATLKCYPIPRHDTVYWYQQGPGQDPQFLISFYEKMQSDKGSIPDRFSAQQFSDYHSELNMSSLELGDSALYFCASSYLAGTNTGELFFGEGSRLTVL.

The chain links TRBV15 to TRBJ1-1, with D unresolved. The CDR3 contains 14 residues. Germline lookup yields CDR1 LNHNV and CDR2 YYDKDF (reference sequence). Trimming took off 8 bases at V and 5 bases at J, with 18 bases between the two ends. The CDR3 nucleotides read TGTGCCACCTGGCCAGGCGAGAGTTCGACTGAAGCTTTCTTT. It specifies CATWPGESSTEAFF.

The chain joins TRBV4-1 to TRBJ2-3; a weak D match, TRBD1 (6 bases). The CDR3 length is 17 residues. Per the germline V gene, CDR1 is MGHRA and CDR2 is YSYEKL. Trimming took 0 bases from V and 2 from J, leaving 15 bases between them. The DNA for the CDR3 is TGCGCCAGCAGCCAAGACTGGGGGCAGGGCACCACAGATACGCAGTATTTT. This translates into CASSQDWGQGTTDTQYF.

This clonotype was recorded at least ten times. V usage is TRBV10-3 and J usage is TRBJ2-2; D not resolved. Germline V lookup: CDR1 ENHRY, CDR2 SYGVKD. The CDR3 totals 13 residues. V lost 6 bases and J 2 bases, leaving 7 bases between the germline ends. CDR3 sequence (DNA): TGTGCCATCAGGCAGGAAAACACCGGGGAGCTGTTTTTT. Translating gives CAIRQENTGELFF.

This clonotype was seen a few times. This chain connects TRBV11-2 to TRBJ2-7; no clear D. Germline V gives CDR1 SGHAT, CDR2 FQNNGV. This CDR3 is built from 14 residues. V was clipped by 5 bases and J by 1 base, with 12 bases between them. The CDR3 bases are TGTGCCAGCAGCGTTTCCCTTGCATCCTACGAGCAGTACTTC. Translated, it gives CASSVSLASYEQYF.

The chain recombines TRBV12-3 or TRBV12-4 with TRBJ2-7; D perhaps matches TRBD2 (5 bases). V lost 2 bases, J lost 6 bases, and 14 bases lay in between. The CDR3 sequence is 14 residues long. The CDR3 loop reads CASSLPSGPAEQYF. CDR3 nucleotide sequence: TGTGCCAGCAGTTTACCCAGCGGCCCCGCCGAGCAGTACTTC.

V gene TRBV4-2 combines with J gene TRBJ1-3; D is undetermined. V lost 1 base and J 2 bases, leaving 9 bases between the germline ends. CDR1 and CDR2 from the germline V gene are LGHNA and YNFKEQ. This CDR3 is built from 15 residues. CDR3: CASSQVLTPGNTIYF. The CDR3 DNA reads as TGTGCCAGCAGCCAAGTTTTGACACCTGGAAACACCATATATTTT.

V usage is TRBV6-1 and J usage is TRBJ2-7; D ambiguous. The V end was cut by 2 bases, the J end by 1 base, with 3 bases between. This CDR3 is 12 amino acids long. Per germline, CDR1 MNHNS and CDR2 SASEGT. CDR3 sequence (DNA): TGTGCCAGCAGTGAATTTTCCTACGAGCAGTACGTC. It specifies CASSEFSYEQYV.

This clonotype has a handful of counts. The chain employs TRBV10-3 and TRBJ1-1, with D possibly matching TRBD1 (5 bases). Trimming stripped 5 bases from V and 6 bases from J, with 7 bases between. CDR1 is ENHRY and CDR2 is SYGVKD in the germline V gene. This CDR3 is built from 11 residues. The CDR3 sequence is CAISQTAEAFF. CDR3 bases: TGTGCCATCAGTCAGACAGCTGAAGCTTTCTTT.

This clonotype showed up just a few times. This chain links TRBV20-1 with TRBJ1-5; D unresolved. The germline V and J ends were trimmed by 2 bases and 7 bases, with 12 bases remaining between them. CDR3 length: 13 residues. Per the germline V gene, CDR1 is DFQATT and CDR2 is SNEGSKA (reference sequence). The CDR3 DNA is TGCAGTGCTAGACCCTTAACCGGGCAGCCCCAGCATTTT. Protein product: CSARPLTGQPQHF.

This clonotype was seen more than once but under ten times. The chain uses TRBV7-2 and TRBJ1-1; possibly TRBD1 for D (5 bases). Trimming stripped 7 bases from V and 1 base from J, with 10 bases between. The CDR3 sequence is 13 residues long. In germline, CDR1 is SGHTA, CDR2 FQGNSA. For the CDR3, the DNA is TGTGCCAGCACCCAAGGACAGAACACTGAAGCTTTCTTT. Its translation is CASTQGQNTEAFF.

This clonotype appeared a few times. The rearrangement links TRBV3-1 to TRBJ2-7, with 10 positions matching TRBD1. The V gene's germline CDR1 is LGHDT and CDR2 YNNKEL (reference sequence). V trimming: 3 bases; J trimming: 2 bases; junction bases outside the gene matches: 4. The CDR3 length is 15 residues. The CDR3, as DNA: TGTGCCAGCAGCCAGGGACAGGGGCTACCCTACGAGCAGTACTTC. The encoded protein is CASSQGQGLPYEQYF.

CDR3 sequence: CASSQDPPGGGYNEQFF. Here the CDR3 DNA reads TGTGCCAGCAGCCAAGATCCCCCGGGAGGGGGTTACAATGAGCAGTTCTTC. The rearrangement joins TRBV4-2 to TRBJ2-1; 8 bases align to TRBD2. Trimming removed 0 bases from V and 4 bases from J; junction bases left unmatched: 8. The CDR3 is 17 residues long. The germline V gene encodes CDR1 LGHNA and CDR2 YNFKEQ.

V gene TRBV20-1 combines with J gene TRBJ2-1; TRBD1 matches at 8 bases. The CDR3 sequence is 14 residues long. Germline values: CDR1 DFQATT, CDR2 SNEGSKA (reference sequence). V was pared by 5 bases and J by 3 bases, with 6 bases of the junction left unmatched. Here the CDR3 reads CSAPTGVLYNEQFF. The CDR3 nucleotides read TGCAGTGCTCCGACAGGGGTCCTCTACAATGAGCAGTTCTTC.

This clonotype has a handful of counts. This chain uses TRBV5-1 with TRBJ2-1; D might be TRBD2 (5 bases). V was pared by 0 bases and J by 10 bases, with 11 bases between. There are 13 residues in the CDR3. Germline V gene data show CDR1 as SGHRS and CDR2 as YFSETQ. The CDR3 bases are TGCGCCAGCAGCTTGGGTAGCGCGGTCGAGCAGTTCTTC. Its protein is CASSLGSAVEQFF.

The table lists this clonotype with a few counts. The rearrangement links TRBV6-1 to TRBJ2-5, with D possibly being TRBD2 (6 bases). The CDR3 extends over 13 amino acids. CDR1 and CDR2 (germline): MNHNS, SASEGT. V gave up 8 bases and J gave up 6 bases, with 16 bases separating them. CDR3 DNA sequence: TGTGCCAGCTTTAGGGTCGGGGGTCAGACCCAGTACTTC. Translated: CASFRVGGQTQYF.

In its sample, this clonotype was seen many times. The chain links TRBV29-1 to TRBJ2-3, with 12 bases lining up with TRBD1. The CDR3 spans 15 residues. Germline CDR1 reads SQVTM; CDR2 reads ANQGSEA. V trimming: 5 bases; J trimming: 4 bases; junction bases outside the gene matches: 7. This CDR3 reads CSVQRDRGPADTQYF. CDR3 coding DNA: TGCAGCGTTCAAAGGGACAGGGGGCCGGCAGATACGCAGTATTTT.

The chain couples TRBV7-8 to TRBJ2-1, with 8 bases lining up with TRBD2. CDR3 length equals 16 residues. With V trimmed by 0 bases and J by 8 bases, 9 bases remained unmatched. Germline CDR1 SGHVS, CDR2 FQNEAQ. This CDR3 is CASSLAPGLVRDEQFF. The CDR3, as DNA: TGTGCCAGCAGCTTAGCGCCGGGACTAGTTCGCGATGAGCAGTTCTTC. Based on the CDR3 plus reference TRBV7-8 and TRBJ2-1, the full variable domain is GAGVSQSPRYKVAKRGQDVALRCDPISGHVSLFWYQQALGQGPEFLTYFQNEAQLDKSGLPSDRFFAERPEGSVSTLKIQRTQQEDSAVYLCASSLAPGLVRDEQFFGPGTRLTVL.

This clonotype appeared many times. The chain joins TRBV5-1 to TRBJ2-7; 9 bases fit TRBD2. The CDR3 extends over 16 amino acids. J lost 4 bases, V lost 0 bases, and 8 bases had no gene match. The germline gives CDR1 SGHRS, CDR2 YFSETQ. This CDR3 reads CASSLDPGLAGYEQYF. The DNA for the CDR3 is TGCGCCAGCAGCTTGGACCCCGGGCTAGCGGGATACGAGCAGTACTTC.

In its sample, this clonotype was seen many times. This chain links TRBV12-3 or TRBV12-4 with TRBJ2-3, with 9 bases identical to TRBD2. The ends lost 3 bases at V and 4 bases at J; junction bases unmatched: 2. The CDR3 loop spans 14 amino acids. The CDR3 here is CASSFSGSPDTQYF. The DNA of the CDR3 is TGTGCCAGCAGTTTTAGCGGGAGCCCAGATACGCAGTATTTT.